Listed below are T cell receptor beta chains from one sample, sequenced in a study of patients and donors after allogeneic stem cell transplantation. TCRdb itself ran the RT-PCR reads through MiXCR, one entry per CDR3 protein. The table has some 92,000 distinct CDR3 sequences, 40% to 60% seen once. The sequenced material came from blood, either unsorted or a sorted T cell fraction (not recorded which). The receptors come from a human donor who was either an allogeneic HSCT recipient or a stem cell or donor lymphocyte infusion donor (not recorded which). It is not recorded whose cells these are; they may come from a transplant donor. CDR3s include the opening cysteine and the closing phenylalanine or tryptophan. The order of the fields is J gene, V gene, D gene, clone size, CDR3 protein, CDR3 DNA. The D gene is left open where the match is weak. Clone size is stated in some rows and not others, as once, few, many or a class when expanded.

>TRBJ2-1|TRBV9|TRBD2|-
CASSVAGAGRYNEQFF
TGTGCCAGCAGCGTAGCAGGAGCGGGAAGATACAATGAGCAGTTCTTC
>TRBJ1-6|TRBV28|TRBD1|few
CASRFGQASSYNSPLHF
TGTGCCAGCAGATTCGGACAGGCAAGCTCCTATAATTCACCCCTCCACTTT
>TRBJ2-7|TRBV29-1|TRBD2|few
CSITGTSGRGYEQYF
TGCAGCATCACCGGGACTAGCGGGAGGGGTTACGAGCAGTACTTC
>TRBJ1-3|TRBV7-8|-|-
CASSDGRNTIYF
TGTGCCAGCAGCGACGGCAGGAACACCATATATTTT
>TRBJ2-1|TRBV3-1|-|-
CASSQDSASMNEQFF
TGTGCCAGCAGCCAAGATTCGGCTAGCATGAATGAGCAGTTCTTC
>TRBJ1-3|TRBV28|-|-
CASLRGGSGNTIYF
TGTGCTTCGCTCCGGGGGGGCTCTGGAAACACCATATATTTT
>TRBJ1-4|TRBV12-3/TRBV12-4|TRBD1|-
CASSLRGYYRGRNEKLFF
TGTGCCAGCAGTCTGAGGGGTTATTACAGGGGGAGGAATGAAAAACTGTTTTTT
>TRBJ2-1|TRBV20-1|-|-
CSAGLARAHNEQFF
TGCAGTGCTGGGCTAGCTCGAGCCCACAATGAGCAGTTCTTC
>TRBJ1-1|TRBV5-1|-|-
CASSDRQFHTEAFF
TGCGCCAGCAGTGACAGACAGTTTCACACTGAAGCTTTCTTT
>TRBJ1-5|TRBV28|-|-
CASSLDGRHQPQHF
TGTGCCAGCAGCCTGGACGGACGCCATCAGCCCCAGCATTTT
>TRBJ1-2|TRBV28|-|few
CASSLYGEYGYTF
TGTGCCAGCAGTTTATACGGGGAGTATGGCTACACCTTC
>TRBJ2-2|TRBV5-1|TRBD2|-
CASSFASGGQNTGELFF
TGCGCCAGCAGTTTCGCTAGCGGAGGTCAGAACACCGGGGAGCTGTTTTTT
>TRBJ1-3|TRBV5-1|-|few
CASSFEGDGNTIYF
TGCGCCAGCAGCTTCGAGGGAGATGGAAACACCATATATTTT
>TRBJ2-3|TRBV6-2/TRBV6-3|-|-
CASSYSRGGSTDTQYF
TGTGCCAGCAGTTACTCGAGAGGGGGGAGCACAGATACGCAGTATTTT
>TRBJ1-4|TRBV29-1|-|-
CSVASSGGKLFF
TGCAGCGTGGCGAGTTCGGGGGGAAAACTGTTTTTT
>TRBJ1-2|TRBV12-3/TRBV12-4|TRBD1|-
CASSLQGDYGYTF
TGTGCCAGCAGTTTGCAGGGGGACTATGGCTACACCTTC
>TRBJ2-3|TRBV7-3|-|-
CASSLTVAAVTDTQYF
TGTGCCAGCAGCTTAACGGTAGCGGCGGTCACAGATACGCAGTATTTT
>TRBJ1-1|TRBV7-9|-|-
CASSWKDTGTEAFF
TGTGCCAGCAGCTGGAAGGACACGGGCACTGAAGCTTTCTTT
>TRBJ1-1|TRBV7-9|TRBD1|once
CASLRQGSNTEAFF
TGTGCCAGCCTAAGACAGGGGTCGAACACTGAAGCTTTCTTT
>TRBJ2-7|TRBV20-1|-|-
CSAPEYLGAVEQYF
TGCAGTGCTCCTGAGTATTTGGGCGCGGTCGAGCAGTACTTC
>TRBJ2-2|TRBV7-9|-|-
CASSKAGELFF
TGTGCCAGCAGCAAGGCCGGGGAGCTGTTTTTT
>TRBJ1-2|TRBV29-1|-|few
CSVEGPRGGPYGYTF
TGCAGCGTTGAAGGCCCCAGGGGCGGCCCCTATGGCTACACCTTC
>TRBJ1-2|TRBV3-1|TRBD1|few
CASSQVEGQGFYGYTF
TGTGCCAGCAGCCAAGTGGAGGGACAGGGTTTTTATGGCTACACCTTC
>TRBJ1-5|TRBV3-1|TRBD1|few
CASSPTGGNQPQHF
TGTGCCAGCAGCCCGACAGGGGGCAATCAGCCCCAGCATTTT
>TRBJ1-4|TRBV18|-|-
CASSPQEFKLFF
TGTGCCAGCTCACCACAAGAATTTAAACTGTTTTTT
>TRBJ1-1|TRBV29-1|-|-
CSVRTVNQGLGAFF
TGCAGCGTCCGGACAGTAAATCAAGGGCTTGGAGCTTTCTTT
>TRBJ1-2|TRBV12-3/TRBV12-4|TRBD1|few
CASSQDRGGGYTF
TGTGCCAGCAGTCAGGACAGGGGTGGCGGCTACACCTTC
>TRBJ1-1|TRBV29-1|-|-
CSVKQTNTEAFF
TGCAGCGTTAAACAGACAAACACTGAAGCTTTCTTT
>TRBJ1-4|TRBV20-1|-|-
CSATDKALEKLFF
TGCAGTGCTACGGACAAGGCCCTTGAAAAACTGTTTTTT
>TRBJ1-2|TRBV5-1|-|many
CASSPGGDGYTF
TGCGCCAGCAGTCCGGGGGGAGATGGCTACACCTTC
>TRBJ1-6|TRBV20-1|-|few
CSARDLEIPLHF
TGCAGTGCTAGAGATCTTGAGATACCCCTCCACTTT
>TRBJ1-2|TRBV27|-|-
CASSFDRNYGYTF
TGTGCCAGCAGCTTCGACAGGAACTATGGCTACACCTTC
>TRBJ1-2|TRBV4-1|TRBD1|-
CASSQLIGTGSYGYTF
TGCGCCAGCAGCCAACTCATCGGGACAGGGAGTTATGGCTACACCTTC
>TRBJ1-3|TRBV12-3/TRBV12-4|-|-
CASSYGQVFLDTIYF
TGTGCCAGCAGTTACGGCCAGGTCTTTTTAGACACCATATATTTT
>TRBJ1-5|TRBV6-2/TRBV6-3|TRBD1|-
CASSPTLDRAFNQPQHF
TGTGCCAGCAGCCCAACCTTGGACAGGGCTTTCAATCAGCCCCAGCATTTT
>TRBJ2-2|TRBV15|TRBD2|-
CATSRDSLAVTGELFF
TGTGCCACCAGCAGAGATTCACTAGCGGTCACCGGGGAGCTGTTTTTT
>TRBJ1-3|TRBV4-3|-|-
CASSQETRVIGNTIYF
TGCGCCAGCAGCCAAGAGACAAGGGTGATTGGAAACACCATATATTTT
>TRBJ2-1|TRBV24-1|-|-
CATSDLGTSNEQFF
TGTGCCACCAGTGATTTGGGGACAAGCAATGAGCAGTTCTTC
>TRBJ1-2|TRBV10-3|-|-
CATGEVSYTF
TGTGCCACAGGGGAAGTGAGTTACACCTTC
>TRBJ1-4|TRBV27|-|-
CASQGANEEKLFF
TGTGCCAGTCAGGGCGCGAATGAAGAAAAACTGTTTTTT
>TRBJ1-5|TRBV19|-|-
CASSLESNSNQPQHF
TGTGCCAGTAGCCTTGAGAGTAATAGCAATCAGCCCCAGCATTTT
>TRBJ1-2|TRBV7-9|-|-
CASSLEQGVYGYTF
TGTGCCAGCAGCTTAGAGCAGGGAGTCTATGGCTACACCTTC
>TRBJ2-3|TRBV29-1|-|-
CSPGESTDTQYF
TGCAGCCCCGGGGAGAGCACAGATACGCAGTATTTT
>TRBJ2-7|TRBV25-1|-|-
CASSEFGYLGQYF
TGTGCCAGCAGTGAATTTGGATACCTTGGGCAGTACTTC
>TRBJ1-1|TRBV28|-|-
CASSYQPGAMNTEAFF
TGTGCCAGCAGCTATCAGCCAGGGGCAATGAACACTGAAGCTTTCTTT
>TRBJ2-7|TRBV7-9|-|-
CASSLQYRSSSYEQYF
TGTGCCAGCAGCTTGCAGTACAGGTCCAGCTCCTACGAGCAGTACTTC
>TRBJ1-5|TRBV7-2|-|-
CASSGEVYQPQHF
TGTGCCAGCAGCGGAGAGGTGTATCAGCCCCAGCATTTT
>TRBJ1-1|TRBV20-1|-|-
CSAVQGLNTEAFF
TGCAGTGCGGTACAGGGTTTGAACACTGAAGCTTTCTTT
>TRBJ1-2|TRBV12-3/TRBV12-4|-|-
CASSFAGIYGYTF
TGTGCCAGCAGTTTTGCAGGGATATATGGCTACACCTTC
>TRBJ1-3|TRBV12-3/TRBV12-4|-|few
CASSPGNARGNTIYF
TGTGCCAGCAGTCCTGGCAACGCCCGTGGAAACACCATATATTTT
>TRBJ1-4|TRBV5-5|TRBD1|-
CASRRQGYEKLFF
TGTGCCAGCCGTAGACAGGGCTATGAAAAACTGTTTTTT